Below, 20 T cell receptor beta chains from the same sample are listed, as sequenced in a study of CD8 T cells in Susac syndrome. RNA in amounts of roughly 0.5 to 1 ug was reverse transcribed with random hexamers. MiXCR was run by TCRdb on the immunoSEQ multiplex PCR reads, yielding one entry per CDR3 protein. The sample yields tens of thousands of distinct CDR3 sequences, 85% to 95% seen once. Sequencing was carried out using CD4+ T cells from PBMCs. The receptors shown here come from a human donor with Susac syndrome.

V and J are TRBV2 and TRBJ2-2; D is undetermined. The CDR3 length is 15 residues. With 2 bases removed from V and 4 bases from J, the gap between germline ends came to 11 bases. Germline values: CDR1 SNHLY, CDR2 FYNNEI. The CDR3 spells CASSETVLGTGELFF. DNA of the CDR3: TGTGCCAGCAGTGAAACAGTGTTGGGCACCGGGGAGCTGTTTTTT.

The chain is built from TRBV6-1 and TRBJ2-1, with TRBD1 as a possible D gene (5 bases). CDR1 and CDR2 from the germline V gene are MNHNS and SASEGT. The CDR3 sequence is 16 residues long. With 8 bases removed from V and 8 bases from J, the gap between germline ends came to 25 bases. CDR3 amino acids: CASCNPLTDFCDEQFF. As DNA, the CDR3 is TGTGCCAGCTGCAATCCTTTGACAGATTTTTGCGATGAGCAGTTCTTC.

The V gene is TRBV6-1, the J gene TRBJ1-5, with unresolved D. The germline V gene encodes CDR1 MNHNS and CDR2 SASEGT. The CDR3 runs to 12 residues. V was trimmed by 8 bases and J by 3 bases, leaving 8 bases between them. The CDR3 protein is CASDGINQPQHF. The CDR3 DNA follows: TGTGCCAGCGACGGCATCAATCAGCCCCAGCATTTT.

The chain links TRBV30 to TRBJ1-2; D not certain. V lost 3 bases and J 7 bases, leaving 12 bases between the germline ends. Germline CDR1 reads GTSNPN; CDR2 reads SVGIG (reference sequence). CDR3 size: 12 residues. The CDR3, as DNA: TGTGCCTGGAGAATGGCAGTTAGTGGCTACACCTTC. It is translated as CAWRMAVSGYTF.

V gene TRBV29-1 combines with J gene TRBJ1-2; possible D gene TRBD1, 5 bases. V was cut by 3 bases and J by 5 bases, with 16 bases left in between. Per germline, CDR1 SQVTM and CDR2 ANQGSEA. This CDR3 contains 14 residues. In nucleotides, the CDR3 is TGCAGCGTTGAGGGGGAGCTCATAACATATGGCTACACCTTC. Protein: CSVEGELITYGYTF.

This clonotype was seen just once. The DNA for the CDR3 is TGTGCCAGCTCACCTTACCATGGGAATGAGCAGTTCTTC. This encodes CASSPYHGNEQFF. The chain combines TRBV18 with TRBJ2-1; D not resolved. The CDR3 is 13 residues long. V lost 3 bases and J 7 bases, leaving 10 bases between the germline ends. The germline V gene encodes CDR1 KGHSH and CDR2 LQKENI.

The rearrangement uses TRBV25-1 and TRBJ1-6; no clear D gene. V gave up 6 bases and J gave up 9 bases, with 9 bases separating them. CDR1 is MGHDK, CDR2 SYGVNS, per germline. The CDR3 runs to 12 residues. CDR3 protein: CASSLSTSPLHF. DNA for the CDR3: TGTGCCAGCAGCCTAAGTACTTCACCCCTCCACTTT.

The chain carries TRBV30 and TRBJ1-5; D gene uncertain. The CDR3 is 14 residues long. The germline V gene encodes CDR1 GTSNPN and CDR2 SVGIG (reference sequence). Trimming removed 3 bases from V and 5 bases from J, with 14 bases in between. CDR3 bases: TGTGCCTGGAGCAACTCAGGAGGAGATCAGCCCCAGCATTTT. It encodes CAWSNSGGDQPQHF.

The chain uses TRBV14 and TRBJ2-3; D remains ambiguous. CDR3 size: 13 residues. V lost 2 bases and J 2 bases, leaving 5 bases between the germline ends. The germline CDR1 and CDR2 sequences are SGHDN and FVKESK. CDR3 sequence (DNA): TGTGCCAGCAGCCAACTATCCACAGATACGCAGTATTTT. Residues: CASSQLSTDTQYF.

This sequence joins TRBV5-1 and TRBJ2-7; TRBD1 or TRBD2 may be the D gene (5 bases each). This CDR3 has 14 residues. The germline V gene encodes CDR1 SGHRS and CDR2 YFSETQ. V shed 3 bases and J shed 3 bases, with 13 bases lying between them. The CDR3: CASSWKGTGYEQYF. The CDR3 DNA reads TGCGCCAGCAGCTGGAAGGGGACCGGCTACGAGCAGTACTTC.

The rearrangement joins TRBV18 to TRBJ2-4; no definite D call. CDR3 length: 11 residues. The germline V and J ends were trimmed by 4 bases and 9 bases, with 7 bases remaining between them. Germline V gene data show CDR1 as KGHSH and CDR2 as LQKENI. The DNA of the CDR3 is TGTGCCAGCTCACGGGCAGCCATTCAGTACTTC. This codes for CASSRAAIQYF.

V usage is TRBV7-6 and J usage is TRBJ2-1, with D uncertain. Germline CDR1 reads SGHVS; CDR2 reads FNYEAQ. There are 16 residues in the CDR3. V lost 2 bases and J lost 5, with 16 bases in between. The DNA for the CDR3 is TGTGCCAGCAGCTTAATCTTAGGAGTTAGAGACAATGAGCAGTTCTTC. Translating it yields CASSLILGVRDNEQFF.

This chain joins TRBV5-1 and TRBJ2-4; D is undetermined. The CDR3 consists of 17 residues. The V end lost 2 bases, the J end lost 6 bases, and 21 bases lay between the germline ends. Germline V gene lookup returns CDR1 SGHRS and CDR2 YFSETQ. The CDR3 is CASSFGVAARTGNIQYF. The CDR3, as DNA: TGCGCCAGCAGCTTCGGAGTGGCCGCCCGGACCGGAAACATTCAGTACTTC.

The rearrangement joins TRBV25-1 to TRBJ2-6; TRBD1 aligns across 9 bases. The CDR3 contains 19 residues. V shed 6 bases and J 1 base; nucleotides not matched to a gene: 13. Germline V CDR1 and CDR2: MGHDK, SYGVNS. In DNA form, the CDR3 reads TGTGCCAGCAGCCCCGCCGGGACAGGGATAGTGTCTGGGGCCAACGTCCTGACTTTC. Encoded protein: CASSPAGTGIVSGANVLTF. The variable domain in full, completed from reference TRBV25-1 and TRBJ2-6, reads EADIYQTPRYLVIGTGKKITLECSQTMGHDKMYWYQQDPGMELHLIHYSYGVNSTEKGDLSSESTVSRIRTEHFPLTLESARPSHTSQYLCASSPAGTGIVSGANVLTFGAGSRLTVL.

The gene calls are TRBV5-1 and TRBJ2-1; either TRBD1 or TRBD2 may fit D (5 bases each). This CDR3 region has 15 residues. From germline, CDR1 is SGHRS and CDR2 YFSETQ. The V and J ends lost 0 bases and 5 bases respectively, with 12 bases between them. Written as DNA, the CDR3 is TGCGCCAGCAGCTTGGTAGGGGACCAAAACAATGAGCAGTTCTTC. This encodes CASSLVGDQNNEQFF.

The chain uses TRBV6-2 or TRBV6-3 and TRBJ2-1; 12 nucleotides agree with TRBD1. CDR3 length: 15 amino acids. Trimming removed 4 bases from V and 13 bases from J; junction bases left unmatched: 11. Germline lookup yields CDR1 MNHEY and CDR2 SVGEGT. CDR3 nucleotide sequence: TGTGCCAGCAGTTCTACCGGGACAGGGGGCGGCGAACAGTTCTTC. Its translation: CASSSTGTGGGEQFF.

This clonotype was detected once. The V call is TRBV5-6, the J call TRBJ1-2, with 9 bases lining up with TRBD1. V dropped 5 bases and J dropped 7; count of bases not matched to a gene: 9. The CDR3 loop spans 14 amino acids. Germline-derived CDR1 and CDR2 are SGHDT and YYEEEE. The CDR3 coding sequence is TGTGCCAGCAGGTACCGGGACAGGGATTCTGGCTACACCTTC. Translating gives CASRYRDRDSGYTF.

The CDR3 DNA sequence: TGTGCCAGCAGTCGACAATCAGGGCGAGACAATGAGCAGTTCTTC. As protein: CASSRQSGRDNEQFF. The rearrangement joins TRBV2 to TRBJ2-1; TRBD1 is a possible D gene (5 bases). Germline assignment: CDR1 SNHLY and CDR2 FYNNEI. V lost 5 bases to trimming and J lost 5 bases, with 16 bases between them. The CDR3 is 15 residues long.

The V and J genes are TRBV5-6 and TRBJ2-1; 8 bases line up with TRBD2. The V segment lost 1 base and the J segment 4 bases; nucleotides outside the gene matches: 7. Germline V gene lookup returns CDR1 SGHDT and CDR2 YYEEEE. The CDR3 consists of 16 residues. The CDR3 is CASSLSGRIAYNEQFF. For the CDR3, the DNA is TGTGCCAGCAGCTTGAGCGGGAGAATAGCTTACAATGAGCAGTTCTTC.

CDR3 in DNA: TGTGCCAGCAGTTACTCTACAGGGAACTATGGCTACACCTTC. Encoded protein: CASSYSTGNYGYTF. J is TRBJ1-2 and V is TRBV6-6; D perhaps matches TRBD1 (6 bases). Per germline, CDR1 MNHNY and CDR2 SVGAGI (reference sequence). CDR3 size: 14 residues. V lost 0 bases and J lost 2, with 7 bases in between.